The sequence of this T cell receptor (beta chain) was determined in a study of blood T cell repertoires in COVID-19. This CDR3 is 14 amino acids long. Germline CDR1 is SGDLS and CDR2 is YYNGEE. V was clipped by 4 bases and J by 4 bases, with 13 bases between them. Authors' data handling: The authors estimated nucleated cell counts from reference gene primer amplification. The data were produced by immunoSEQ multiplex PCR, yet TCRdb's version contains in-frame clones alone and is incomplete. V, J and clone size reflect that table, while D and trimming were determined from the DNA. Counted here are around 280,000 clones, roughly 87% occurring once; the ten biggest clones make up about 2%.

The rearrangement uses TRBV9 and TRBJ2-3; maybe TRBD2 (6 bases). This receptor was taken from a woman in her forties or fifties who had recovered from COVID-19. The sample comprised peripheral blood. This chain's CDR3 is CASSLYGGSDTQYF. The CDR3, as DNA: TGTGCCAGCAGCCTGTACGGGGGATCAGATACGCAGTATTTT. Full variable domain (remainder filled in from reference TRBV9 and TRBJ2-3): DSGVTQTPKHLITATGQRVTLRCSPRSGDLSVYWYQQSLDQGLQFLIQYYNGEERAKGNILERFSAQQFPDLHSELNLSSLELGDSALYFCASSLYGGSDTQYFGPGTRLTVL.